The 32 T cell receptor beta chains below come from one sample, sequenced in a study of T-cell memory formation after mild COVID-19. TCRdb redid the calling of the 5' RACE reads with MiXCR, one entry per CDR3 protein. The table has more than 350,000 distinct CDR3 sequences, 21% seen once; the top ten hold about an eighth. Source material: PBMCs or a T cell subset sorted from them (not recorded which). The receptors stem from an adult woman who had mild COVID-19 (a few samples of this study predate the infection). Cell type and time point are not known.

This clonotype was seen at least ten times. J is TRBJ2-5 and V is TRBV24-1, with 7 positions matching TRBD1. J gave up 2 bases and V 3 bases, and 8 bases lay outside the gene matches. The CDR3 has 16 residues. Germline V gives CDR1 KGHDR, CDR2 SFDVKD. This CDR3 is CATSDAGTDVQETQYF. The CDR3 region has the DNA TGTGCCACCAGTGATGCCGGGACAGACGTACAAGAGACCCAGTACTTC.

The chain joins TRBV10-3 to TRBJ2-6; D gene uncertain. The germline V gene has CDR1 ENHRY and CDR2 SYGVKD. The CDR3 extends over 13 amino acids. V was shortened by 7 bases and J by 2 bases, with 6 bases between the two germline ends. CDR3: CAITAPGANVLTF. In DNA form, the CDR3 reads TGTGCCATCACGGCCCCTGGGGCCAACGTCCTGACTTTC.

In this sample, this clonotype turned up a few times. CDR3 bases: TGTGCCAGCAGCCCCGGACTAGCGGGAAGTGAGCAGTTCTTC. As protein: CASSPGLAGSEQFF. The chain joins TRBV6-5 to TRBJ2-1; 12 bases map to TRBD2. The germline CDR1 and CDR2 sequences are MNHEY and SVGAGI. The CDR3 is 14 amino acids. V trimming: 6 bases; J trimming: 9 bases; junction bases outside the gene matches: 6.

This clonotype was counted only a few times. The chain recombines TRBV6-2 or TRBV6-3 with TRBJ2-5; D is unclear. This CDR3 spans 12 amino acids. Trimming stripped 3 bases from V and 4 bases from J, with 6 bases between. The germline gives CDR1 MNHEY, CDR2 SVGEGT. CDR3 loop: CASSYVPETQYF. In DNA form, the CDR3 reads TGTGCCAGCAGTTATGTACCAGAGACCCAGTACTTC.

V is TRBV14 and J is TRBJ1-1; D might be TRBD1 (5 bases). The V end was cut by 6 bases, the J end by 4 bases, with 15 bases between. From germline, CDR1 is SGHDN and CDR2 FVKESK. The CDR3 runs 14 residues. The CDR3 DNA is TGTGCCAGCAGTCGAGGGGCCAGGATCACTGAAGCTTTCTTT. Protein sequence: CASSRGARITEAFF.

This chain links TRBV4-1 with TRBJ1-2; maybe TRBD1 (5 bases). Germline V gene data show CDR1 as MGHRA and CDR2 as YSYEKL. V was pared by 1 base and J by 4 bases, with 19 bases between. The CDR3 consists of 17 residues. This chain's CDR3 is CASSQGSRQRTLYGYTF. CDR3 bases: TGCGCCAGCAGCCAAGGGTCCCGACAGAGGACACTCTATGGCTACACCTTC.

In this sample, this clonotype turned up a few times. The rearrangement uses TRBV12-3 or TRBV12-4 and TRBJ2-1; 11 bases are shared with TRBD2. With V trimmed by 3 bases and J by 3 bases, 7 bases remained unmatched. CDR3 size: 17 residues. The CDR3: CASSFGLAGGRYNEQFF. Here the CDR3 DNA reads TGTGCCAGCAGTTTCGGGCTAGCGGGGGGCCGCTACAATGAGCAGTTCTTC.

This clonotype was detected a few times. The chain has TRBV24-1 and TRBJ2-7; D is possibly TRBD2 (5 bases). V was cut by 0 bases and J by 7 bases, with 18 bases left in between. The CDR3 has 16 residues. Germline V CDR1 and CDR2: KGHDR, SFDVKD. For the CDR3, the DNA is TGTGCCACCAGTGATTTGCGATTCGACGGGATTACGGAGCAGTACTTC. Translating it yields CATSDLRFDGITEQYF.

The J gene is TRBJ2-1, the V gene TRBV6-5; 12 bases match TRBD2. The germline V gene has CDR1 MNHEY and CDR2 SVGAGI. This CDR3 is 16 amino acids long. V gave up 6 bases and J gave up 2 bases; unmatched junction bases: 5. Here the CDR3 DNA reads TGTGCCAGCAGACGGACTAGCGGGACCCCCTACAATGAGCAGTTCTTC. Its protein is CASRRTSGTPYNEQFF.

The chain joins TRBV7-2 to TRBJ2-1, with D perhaps TRBD1 or TRBD2 (5 bases each). Germline CDR1 reads SGHTA; CDR2 reads FQGNSA. This CDR3 region has 15 residues. V was shortened by 5 bases and J by 6 bases, with 17 bases between the two germline ends. CDR3 amino acids: CASSPQLGVPNEQFF. The CDR3 DNA follows: TGTGCCAGCAGCCCCCAACTAGGGGTCCCCAATGAGCAGTTCTTC.

This clonotype was seen only a few times. V and J are TRBV12-3 or TRBV12-4 and TRBJ2-7; D gene unclear. CDR3 size: 13 residues. Trimming cost V 9 bases and J 0 bases, with 12 bases left between them. The CDR3 coding sequence is TGTGCCAGTTCATATGCCTACTCCTACGAGCAGTACTTC. Encoded protein: CASSYAYSYEQYF.

V usage is TRBV4-1 and J usage is TRBJ1-2, with unresolved D. Germline lookup yields CDR1 MGHRA and CDR2 YSYEKL. This CDR3 spans 14 amino acids. Trimming stripped 0 bases from V and 1 base from J, with 6 bases between. The CDR3 DNA sequence: TGCGCCAGCAGCCAAGAGGCCAGTAACTATGGCTACACCTTC. Amino acids: CASSQEASNYGYTF.

The rearrangement links TRBV7-6 to TRBJ2-2, with 7 nucleotides matching TRBD1. V dropped 5 bases and J dropped 4; count of bases not matched to a gene: 7. The CDR3 length is 15 residues. Germline V gives CDR1 SGHVS, CDR2 FNYEAQ. CDR3 amino acids: CASSLSTGITGELFF. The CDR3, as DNA: TGTGCCAGCAGCCTTTCGACAGGGATCACCGGGGAGCTGTTTTTT.

In this sample, this clonotype turned up once. The chain has TRBV6-2 or TRBV6-3 and TRBJ2-1; 8 bases line up with TRBD2. CDR1 and CDR2 (germline): MNHEY, SVGEGT. The CDR3 totals 16 residues. V trimming: 6 bases; J trimming: 7 bases; junction bases outside the gene matches: 14. The CDR3 sequence: CASRNSMSGRSNEQFF. The DNA of the CDR3 is TGTGCCAGCAGAAACTCTATGAGCGGGAGATCAAATGAGCAGTTCTTC.

The V gene is TRBV11-2, the J gene TRBJ2-3, with TRBD2 matching 11 bases. This CDR3 has 15 amino acids. Germline-derived CDR1 and CDR2 are SGHAT and FQNNGV. V lost 1 base to trimming and J lost 4 bases; unmatched junction nucleotides: 1. CDR3 DNA sequence: TGTGCCAGCAGCTTAGTAGCGGGGGGGCCAGATACGCAGTATTTT. This sequence encodes CASSLVAGGPDTQYF.

Ten or more counts support this clonotype. The chain has TRBV19 and TRBJ1-4; D gene ambiguous. V lost 8 bases to trimming and J lost 6 bases, with 10 bases between them. The CDR3 loop spans 12 amino acids. Germline-derived CDR1 and CDR2 are LNHDA and SQIVND (reference sequence). This chain's CDR3 is CASRPGYEKLFF. The DNA for the CDR3 is TGTGCCAGTCGTCCCGGGTATGAAAAACTGTTTTTT.

This chain joins TRBV15 and TRBJ2-1; tentatively, D is TRBD1 (6 bases). This CDR3 spans 15 amino acids. The germline V and J ends were trimmed by 0 bases and 5 bases, with 11 bases remaining between them. Germline assignment: CDR1 LNHNV and CDR2 YYDKDF (reference sequence). For the CDR3, the DNA is TGTGCCACCAGCAGAGAGGGGGCCCGCCACAATGAGCAGTTCTTC. Its protein is CATSREGARHNEQFF.

The J gene is TRBJ1-3, the V gene TRBV12-5; TRBD1 might be the D (6 bases). The V gene lost 4 bases and the J gene lost 3 bases, with 7 bases spanning the gap. Per germline, CDR1 LGHNT and CDR2 FRNRAP. This CDR3 spans 13 amino acids. DNA for the CDR3: TGTGCTAGTGGTTCAGGGGTTGGAAACACCATATATTTT. Protein product: CASGSGVGNTIYF.

The chain combines TRBV4-2 with TRBJ2-7, with D unresolved. This CDR3 spans 16 amino acids. Germline-derived CDR1 and CDR2 are LGHNA and YNFKEQ. The V end was cut by 0 bases, the J end by 0 bases, with 12 bases between. This chain's CDR3 is CASSQDWAASSYEQYF. CDR3 DNA sequence: TGTGCCAGCAGCCAAGATTGGGCAGCTAGCTCCTACGAGCAGTACTTC.

This chain joins TRBV5-1 and TRBJ1-4, with a possible D match to TRBD1 (5 bases). Trimming pared 2 bases from V and 7 bases from J, leaving 9 bases between. The length of the CDR3 is 13 residues. Per the germline V gene, CDR1 is SGHRS and CDR2 is YFSETQ. CDR3 bases: TGCGCCAGCAGCTTTCAGGGTAGTGAAAAACTGTTTTTT. It specifies CASSFQGSEKLFF.

The gene calls are TRBV7-2 and TRBJ1-2; TRBD1 aligns across 9 bases. Germline V CDR1 and CDR2: SGHTA, FQGNSA. This CDR3 contains 14 residues. V was pared by 2 bases and J by 4 bases, with 2 bases of the junction left unmatched. In DNA form, the CDR3 reads TGTGCCAGCAGCTTACCGACAGGGGGCTATGGCTACACCTTC. Translating it yields CASSLPTGGYGYTF. Complete variable domain (other parts from reference TRBV7-2 and TRBJ1-2): GAGVSQSPSNKVTEKGKDVELRCDPISGHTALYWYRQSLGQGLEFLIYFQGNSAPDKSGLPSDRFSAERTGGSVSTLTIQRTQQEDSAVYLCASSLPTGGYGYTFGSGTRLTVV.

This clonotype was seen repeatedly, ten times or more. CDR3 loop: CASSPAGAYEQYF. The CDR3 DNA sequence: TGTGCCAGCAGTCCTGCGGGGGCCTACGAGCAGTACTTC. V gene TRBV6-5 combines with J gene TRBJ2-7; the match to TRBD2 covers 7 bases. V gave up 5 bases and J gave up 2 bases; unmatched junction bases: 3. CDR3 length: 13 residues. From germline, CDR1 is MNHEY and CDR2 SVGAGI.

This clonotype was found a few times. The chain has TRBV7-8 and TRBJ2-5; TRBD2 matches at 8 bases. Trimming cost V 5 bases and J 1 base; bases outside gene matches: 9. The CDR3 extends over 16 amino acids. The germline V gene encodes CDR1 SGHVS and CDR2 FQNEAQ. The CDR3: CASSPREGRSQETQYF. The DNA for the CDR3 is TGTGCCAGCAGCCCCCGGGAGGGCAGGAGCCAAGAGACCCAGTACTTC.

The chain couples TRBV7-3 to TRBJ1-2; TRBD1 matches at 7 bases. The CDR3 runs 16 residues. Looked up from germline, CDR1 is SGHTA and CDR2 is FQGTGA. Losses at the gene ends were 5 bases for V and 7 bases for J; bases not matched to a gene: 16. The CDR3, as DNA: TGTGCCAGCAGCCCCGACAGGGCCCGGACCGGAACTGGCTACACCTTC. Translated: CASSPDRARTGTGYTF. Combining the CDR3 with reference TRBV7-3 and TRBJ1-2 gives the whole variable domain GAGVSQTPSNKVTEKGKYVELRCDPISGHTALYWYRQSLGQGPEFLIYFQGTGAADDSGLPNDRFFAVRPEGSVSTLKIQRTERGDSAVYLCASSPDRARTGTGYTFGSGTRLTVV.

This clonotype showed up just a few times. The chain links TRBV5-1 to TRBJ1-2; no clear D. CDR3 length equals 13 residues. Trimming shortened V by 5 bases and J by 8 bases, and 16 bases separated the two germline ends. CDR1 and CDR2 (germline): SGHRS, YFSETQ. The CDR3 DNA is TGCGCCAGCAGTCTGGACCTGGGGAAAGGCTACACCTTC. Translation gives CASSLDLGKGYTF.

V usage is TRBV12-3 or TRBV12-4 and J usage is TRBJ2-5, with 10 bases that match TRBD2. The CDR3 has 17 residues. The V segment lost 5 bases and the J segment 2 bases; nucleotides outside the gene matches: 11. CDR3 amino acids: CASSMSPTTSGQETQYF. Here the CDR3 DNA reads TGTGCCAGCAGTATGAGCCCCACGACTAGCGGGCAAGAGACCCAGTACTTC.

This clonotype occurred a few times. The chain recombines TRBV6-1 with TRBJ2-7; 9 bases match TRBD1. CDR3 length: 15 residues. CDR1 is MNHNS, CDR2 SASEGT, per germline. V lost 5 bases and J lost 5; bases outside the gene matches: 10. The CDR3 loop reads CASSSRGDRAHEQYF. DNA for the CDR3: TGTGCCAGCAGTTCCCGGGGGGACAGGGCCCACGAGCAGTACTTC.

The chain has TRBV9 and TRBJ1-1, with D possibly being TRBD1 (5 bases). V was shortened by 0 bases and J by 7 bases, with 13 bases between the two germline ends. In germline, CDR1 is SGDLS, CDR2 YYNGEE. The CDR3 totals 14 residues. The CDR3 is CASSVGTRDGEAFF. CDR3 coding DNA: TGTGCCAGCAGCGTAGGGACCCGGGACGGTGAAGCTTTCTTT.

The CDR3 is CASSEGSQAQHF. Written as DNA, the CDR3 is TGTGCCAGCAGTGAAGGGAGCCAGGCCCAGCATTTT. The rearrangement uses TRBV2 and TRBJ1-5; no reliable D call. The CDR3 is 12 residues long. The germline V and J ends were trimmed by 1 base and 11 bases, with 9 bases remaining between them. Germline CDR1 is SNHLY and CDR2 is FYNNEI. The full variable domain, completed using reference TRBV2 and TRBJ1-5, is EPEVTQTPSHQVTQMGQEVILRCVPISNHLYFYWYRQILGQKVEFLVSFYNNEISEKSEIFDDQFSVERPDGSNFTLKIRSTKLEDSAMYFCASSEGSQAQHFGDGTRLSIL.

The chain employs TRBV12-3 or TRBV12-4 and TRBJ1-5; 9 bases map to TRBD1. CDR3 length: 14 amino acids. V lost 5 bases to trimming and J lost 6 bases; unmatched junction nucleotides: 5. The CDR3 DNA follows: TGTGCCAGCAGTAAACAGGGGGCGAGTCAGCCCCAGCATTTT. Protein sequence: CASSKQGASQPQHF.

This clonotype was seen a handful of times. This rearrangement joins TRBV19 to TRBJ2-7; D perhaps matches TRBD2 (6 bases). The CDR3 extends over 15 amino acids. Germline-derived CDR1 and CDR2 are LNHDA and SQIVND (reference sequence). Trimming removed 3 bases from V and 2 bases from J, with 14 bases in between. CDR3 residues: CASSMEGLGTYEQYF. The CDR3 region has the DNA TGTGCCAGTAGTATGGAGGGTCTGGGGACCTACGAGCAGTACTTC. The full variable domain, in which reference TRBV19 and TRBJ2-7 provide the parts outside the CDR3, is DGGITQSPKYLFRKEGQNVTLSCEQNLNHDAMYWYRQDPGQGLRLIYYSQIVNDFQKGDIAEGYSVSREKKESFPLTVTSAQKNPTAFYLCASSMEGLGTYEQYFGPGTRLTVT.

The V and J genes are TRBV4-1 and TRBJ2-1, with TRBD2 identical over 11 bases. The CDR3 totals 18 residues. Trimming at V came to 0 bases and at J to 3 bases, leaving 7 bases not matched to a gene. Germline V gives CDR1 MGHRA, CDR2 YSYEKL. The CDR3, as DNA: TGCGCCAGCAGCCAAGAACCTAGACTAGCGGGGTACTACAATGAGCAGTTCTTC. This codes for CASSQEPRLAGYYNEQFF.